The 28 T cell receptor beta chains below come from one sample, sequenced in a study of T cells in Graves' hyperthyroidism and ophthalmopathy. The CDR3 regions of TCR beta were amplified from RNA transcripts. HTBI primers were employed in a first-round RT-PCR of the TCR CDR3. TCRdb reprocessed the multiplex PCR reads with MiXCR, giving one entry per CDR3 protein. This table holds about 510,000 distinct CDR3 sequences, around 43% found once. The sequencing input was peripheral blood or thyroid tissue (not recorded which). The receptor source for this set is an adult woman with Graves' disease, either hyperthyroidism or ophthalmopathy (not recorded which).

The V gene is TRBV7-4, the J gene TRBJ2-7; D not resolved. Germline lookup yields CDR1 SGHVT and CDR2 SQSDAQ. The CDR3 covers 13 residues. Between the trimmed V and J ends, which lost 1 base and 5 bases, there was a span of 9 bases. The CDR3 protein is CASSLVDHNEQYF. For the CDR3, the DNA is TGTGCCAGCAGCTTAGTAGACCATAACGAGCAGTACTTC.

This clonotype was seen more than once but under ten times. J is TRBJ1-1 and V is TRBV20-1; 10 bases line up with TRBD1. With 5 bases clipped from V and 6 bases from J, the junction kept 9 bases outside the gene matches. This CDR3 spans 14 amino acids. Germline assignment: CDR1 DFQATT and CDR2 SNEGSKA (reference sequence). The CDR3 DNA is TGCAGTGCTTGGGACAGGGGTAGACTCGCTGAAGCTTTCTTT. Translated: CSAWDRGRLAEAFF.

J is TRBJ1-5 and V is TRBV19, with D unclear. V was trimmed by 2 bases and J by 2 bases, leaving 16 bases between them. Per the germline V gene, CDR1 is LNHDA and CDR2 is SQIVND (reference sequence). CDR3 length equals 17 residues. The CDR3 sequence: CASSIRTTGIRNQPQHF. In DNA, the CDR3 is TGTGCCAGTAGTATACGGACCACCGGGATCCGCAATCAGCCCCAGCATTTT.

As for this clonotype: A much larger clone lies a single base off, so this may be a read error. The genes are TRBV4-1 and TRBJ1-1; possible D gene TRBD1, 6 bases. The CDR3 contains 14 residues. The germline V gene has CDR1 MGHRA and CDR2 YSYEKL. CDR3 amino acids: CAGSQDTGRTEAFF. The CDR3 DNA sequence: TGCGCCGGCAGCCAAGATACAGGGAGGACTGAAGCTTTCTTT.

This clonotype was recorded many times. The chain is built from TRBV13 and TRBJ2-3; 8 bases line up with TRBD2. The CDR3 covers 16 residues. Per the germline V gene, CDR1 is PRHDT and CDR2 is FYEKMQ (reference sequence). V dropped 6 bases and J dropped 5; count of bases not matched to a gene: 13. The DNA for the CDR3 is TGTGCCAGCAGTCCCCCGGGGCGAAGCGGGAGAGATACGCAGTATTTT. It encodes CASSPPGRSGRDTQYF.

This clonotype was found many times. The V call is TRBV20-1, the J call TRBJ1-1, with TRBD1 matching 10 bases. The J segment lost 5 bases and the V segment lost 5 bases, leaving 8 bases of the junction unmatched. The CDR3 runs 14 residues. Germline V CDR1 and CDR2: DFQATT, SNEGSKA (reference sequence). This CDR3 is CSAQTGGAGTEAFF. CDR3 sequence (DNA): TGCAGTGCTCAGACAGGGGGCGCGGGGACTGAAGCTTTCTTT.

The rearrangement links TRBV4-1 to TRBJ1-2; perhaps TRBD1 as D (6 bases). Germline V lookup: CDR1 MGHRA, CDR2 YSYEKL. The CDR3 is 14 amino acids. With 6 bases removed from V and 12 bases from J, the gap between germline ends came to 23 bases. The CDR3 DNA reads as TGCGCCAGCAGTTACAGGGAACGAAAGAGCGGCCACACCTTC. Protein product: CASSYRERKSGHTF.

The V call is TRBV29-1, the J call TRBJ1-2; 9 bases match TRBD1. CDR1 SQVTM and CDR2 ANQGSEA come from the germline V gene. This CDR3 has 13 amino acids. V lost 8 bases and J lost 5; bases outside the gene matches: 9. CDR3 residues: CSLAGQGSYGYTF. For the CDR3, the DNA is TGCAGCTTAGCGGGACAGGGCAGTTATGGCTACACCTTC.

This clonotype was observed many times. This sequence joins TRBV20-1 and TRBJ1-1; 7 bases match TRBD1. The CDR3 sequence is 14 residues long. The V gene's germline CDR1 is DFQATT and CDR2 SNEGSKA (reference sequence). The ends lost 6 bases at V and 5 bases at J; junction bases unmatched: 12. CDR3 sequence: CSAKRTGGNTEAFF. The DNA for the CDR3 is TGCAGTGCGAAGCGGACAGGAGGAAATACTGAAGCTTTCTTT.

The chain has TRBV5-6 and TRBJ2-5, with 9 bases identical to TRBD1. V trimming: 1 base; J trimming: 5 bases; junction bases outside the gene matches: 6. CDR1 is SGHDT and CDR2 is YYEEEE in the germline V gene. This CDR3 spans 15 amino acids. This CDR3 is CASSLPGQGWETQYF. CDR3 nucleotide sequence: TGTGCCAGCAGCTTGCCGGGACAGGGATGGGAGACCCAGTACTTC.

Concerning this clonotype itself: The junction does not match germline at one end; this may be a read error. The genes are TRBV11-2 and TRBJ2-7; possible D gene TRBD2, 5 bases. The CDR3 spans 16 residues. CDR1 and CDR2 (germline): SGHAT, FQNNGV. The CDR3 sequence is CACSAVRSTMSYEQYF. CDR3 in DNA: TGTGCCTGCAGCGCCGTTCGATCGACTATGAGTTACGAGCAGTACTTC.

The J gene is TRBJ1-1, the V gene TRBV15, with D tentatively TRBD1 (5 bases). There are 16 residues in the CDR3. Germline CDR1 is LNHNV and CDR2 is YYDKDF (reference sequence). V was pared by 3 bases and J by 0 bases, with 14 bases between. The DNA of the CDR3 is TGTGCCACCAGCAGTTACTCGGGCAGGGTGAACACTGAAGCTTTCTTT. Protein: CATSSYSGRVNTEAFF.

This chain uses TRBV29-1 with TRBJ2-7; the D is unclear. The CDR3 has 12 amino acids. V lost 8 bases to trimming and J lost 3 bases, with 14 bases between them. CDR1 is SQVTM, CDR2 ANQGSEA, per germline. Here the CDR3 DNA reads TGCAGCTTGGCGGACGGGTACTACGAGCAGTACTTC. Encoded protein: CSLADGYYEQYF.

The chain carries TRBV15 and TRBJ2-2; 11 nucleotides line up with TRBD2. Per germline, CDR1 LNHNV and CDR2 YYDKDF (reference sequence). V shed 5 bases and J 1 base; nucleotides not matched to a gene: 3. This CDR3 region has 16 residues. The CDR3, as DNA: TGTGCCACCAGCGTTAGCGGGAGGGAGAACACCGGGGAGCTGTTTTTT. This codes for CATSVSGRENTGELFF.

The chain employs TRBV9 and TRBJ1-2; D remains unclear. This CDR3 comprises 13 residues. V lost 5 bases and J lost 2, with 10 bases in between. Germline V gene sequence: CDR1 SGDLS, CDR2 YYNGEE. The CDR3 sequence is CASSAASNYGYTF. The CDR3, as DNA: TGTGCCAGCAGTGCGGCCAGCAACTATGGCTACACCTTC. The variable domain in full, completed from reference TRBV9 and TRBJ1-2, reads DSGVTQTPKHLITATGQRVTLRCSPRSGDLSVYWYQQSLDQGLQFLIQYYNGEERAKGNILERFSAQQFPDLHSELNLSSLELGDSALYFCASSAASNYGYTFGSGTRLTVV.

CDR3 in DNA: TGCAGCGTTCACAGTGGAGATACGCAGTATTTT. It codes for CSVHSGDTQYF. The rearrangement links TRBV29-1 to TRBJ2-3; the D is unclear. CDR1 is SQVTM and CDR2 is ANQGSEA in the germline V gene. This CDR3 is 11 amino acids long. V was clipped by 5 bases and J by 5 bases, with 8 bases between them.

The chain links TRBV7-9 to TRBJ1-2; D uncertain. With 1 base removed from V and 2 bases from J, the gap between germline ends came to 8 bases. CDR3 length: 14 amino acids. Germline-derived CDR1 and CDR2 are SEHNR and FQNEAQ (reference sequence). The CDR3 nucleotides read TGTGCCAGCAGCTTAGGGCAGCAAAACTATGGCTACACCTTC. Protein sequence: CASSLGQQNYGYTF. The full variable domain, completed using reference TRBV7-9 and TRBJ1-2, is DTGVSQNPRHKITKRGQNVTFRCDPISEHNRLYWYRQTLGQGPEFLTYFQNEAQLEKSRLLSDRFSAERPKGSFSTLEIQRTEQGDSAMYLCASSLGQQNYGYTFGSGTRLTVV.

This clonotype was counted only a few times. The V gene is TRBV19, the J gene TRBJ2-2, with 8 bases lining up with TRBD1. The CDR3 has 16 amino acids. Germline values: CDR1 LNHDA, CDR2 SQIVND (reference sequence). V gave up 4 bases and J gave up 6 bases; unmatched junction bases: 10. CDR3 sequence reads: CASSTSDRGWAGELFF. CDR3 bases: TGTGCCAGTAGTACTTCAGACAGGGGATGGGCCGGGGAGCTGTTTTTT.

The V call is TRBV7-9, the J call TRBJ2-7, with 8 positions matching TRBD1. The CDR3 length is 15 residues. CDR1 is SEHNR and CDR2 is FQNEAQ in the germline V gene (reference sequence). V gave up 5 bases and J gave up 6 bases; unmatched junction bases: 12. The CDR3 DNA follows: TGTGCCAGCAGCCCCGGACAGGGAATCAGGCGCGAGCAGTACTTC. It encodes CASSPGQGIRREQYF.

This clonotype was observed many times. This rearrangement joins TRBV29-1 to TRBJ1-1; D is unresolved. The V end was cut by 4 bases, the J end by 2 bases, with 11 bases between. The CDR3 has 13 amino acids. The germline gives CDR1 SQVTM, CDR2 ANQGSEA. This CDR3 reads CSVGLRVNTEAFF. CDR3 DNA: TGCAGCGTTGGATTGCGGGTCAACACTGAAGCTTTCTTT.

This chain uses TRBV9 with TRBJ2-5, with D perhaps assigned TRBD1 or TRBD2 (5 bases each). V was trimmed by 4 bases and J by 0 bases, leaving 13 bases between them. From germline, CDR1 is SGDLS and CDR2 YYNGEE. The CDR3 sequence is 15 residues long. CDR3 amino acids: CASSLGTADQETQYF. As DNA, the CDR3 is TGTGCCAGCAGCCTTGGGACCGCCGACCAAGAGACCCAGTACTTC.

The sample holds one count of this clonotype. V gene TRBV10-3 combines with J gene TRBJ2-7; a possible D gene is TRBD2 (5 bases). V lost 5 bases, J lost 3 bases, and 11 bases lay in between. The CDR3 contains 13 residues. CDR1 is ENHRY and CDR2 is SYGVKD in the germline V gene. DNA for the CDR3: TGTGCCATCAGTCCGGGAAATCACTACGAGCAGTACTTC. Translation gives CAISPGNHYEQYF.

Only one count was recorded for this clonotype. The chain combines TRBV7-3 with TRBJ1-4; D unresolved. Trimming shortened V by 5 bases and J by 11 bases, and 27 bases separated the two germline ends. CDR3 length: 17 amino acids. CDR1 is SGHTA and CDR2 is FQGTGA in the germline V gene. The CDR3 protein is CASSPTRLSGDLGKLFF. Here the CDR3 DNA reads TGTGCCAGCAGCCCGACTAGGCTCTCGGGCGACCTTGGGAAACTGTTTTTT.

With regard to this clonotype: The junction does not match germline at one end; this may be a read error. The rearrangement uses TRBV29-1 and TRBJ2-1, with D perhaps TRBD2 (5 bases). This CDR3 is built from 13 residues. Germline values: CDR1 SQVTM, CDR2 ANQGSEA. CDR3 amino acids: CSVEGSEYNEQLF. CDR3 nucleotide sequence: TGCAGCGTTGAGGGTAGCGAGTACAATGAGCAGCTCTTC.

This chain connects TRBV7-8 to TRBJ1-6, with D uncertain. Germline V gives CDR1 SGHVS, CDR2 FQNEAQ. The V end was cut by 5 bases, the J end by 7 bases, with 9 bases between. The CDR3 runs 13 residues. Here the CDR3 DNA reads TGTGCCAGCAGCCTCACCCGGAATTCACCCCTCCACTTT. Translation: CASSLTRNSPLHF.

This clonotype was seen a few times. The chain is built from TRBV29-1 and TRBJ1-1, with a tentative D call TRBD1 (5 bases). V lost 6 bases and J lost 5, with 7 bases in between. The CDR3 contains 10 residues. Germline V gene data show CDR1 as SQVTM and CDR2 as ANQGSEA. CDR3 DNA sequence: TGCAGCGTCAGGGAAACTGAAGCTTTCTTT. This codes for CSVRETEAFF.

V gene TRBV7-9 combines with J gene TRBJ1-1; TRBD1 is a possible D gene (6 bases). There are 13 residues in the CDR3. The germline V gene encodes CDR1 SEHNR and CDR2 FQNEAQ (reference sequence). The V end lost 1 base, the J end lost 8 bases, and 11 bases lay between the germline ends. The CDR3 loop is CASSLVWDKEAFF. CDR3 coding DNA: TGTGCCAGCAGCTTAGTTTGGGACAAAGAAGCTTTCTTT.

This clonotype has ten or more counts. The chain carries TRBV12-3 or TRBV12-4 and TRBJ1-5, with a tentative D call TRBD1 (5 bases). Trimming left V 2 bases short and J 5 bases short, with 7 bases between. The CDR3 has 13 amino acids. CDR3 nucleotides: TGTGCCAGCAGTTTACTCAGGGATCAGCCCCAGCATTTT. Translated: CASSLLRDQPQHF.